This T cell receptor (beta chain) was identified in a study of T cell changes during pregnancy in multiple sclerosis. Germline CDR1 is MGHRA and CDR2 is YSYEKL. The CDR3 runs 15 residues. V was clipped by 4 bases and J by 8 bases; unmatched bases: 8. Profiling relied on immunoSEQ multiplex PCR, and the TCRdb table lists in-frame clones only, not all of them. The sample has tens of thousands of clones, around 90% seen once; the top ten hold roughly 0.21%. This clone was picked up one time. The sequencing here drew on CD4+ T cells from peripheral blood mononuclear cells, taken before pregnancy. The J gene is TRBJ1-4, the V gene TRBV4-1; TRBD1 matches at 9 bases. The origin of this receptor is a female donor with multiple sclerosis, enrolled in a pregnancy study. The CDR3: CASSRPGQGSEKLFF. As DNA, the CDR3 is TGCGCCAGCAGCCGCCCGGGACAGGGAAGCGAAAAACTGTTTTTT.